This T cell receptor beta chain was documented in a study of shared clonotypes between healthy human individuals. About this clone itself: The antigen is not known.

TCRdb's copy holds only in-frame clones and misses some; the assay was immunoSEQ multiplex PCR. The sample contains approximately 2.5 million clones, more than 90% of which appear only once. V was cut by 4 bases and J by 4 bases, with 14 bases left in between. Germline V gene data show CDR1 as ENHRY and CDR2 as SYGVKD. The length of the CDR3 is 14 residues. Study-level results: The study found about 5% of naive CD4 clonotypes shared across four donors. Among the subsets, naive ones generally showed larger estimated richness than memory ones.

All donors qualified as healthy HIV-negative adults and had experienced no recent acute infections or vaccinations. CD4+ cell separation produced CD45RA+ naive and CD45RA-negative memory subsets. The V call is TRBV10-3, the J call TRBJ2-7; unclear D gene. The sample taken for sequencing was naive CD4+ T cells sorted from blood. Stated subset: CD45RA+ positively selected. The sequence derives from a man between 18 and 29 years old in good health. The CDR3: CAISAAGSLYEQYF. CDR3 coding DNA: TGTGCCATCAGTGCCGCAGGTAGCCTTTACGAGCAGTACTTC.